This record looks at one T cell receptor beta chain sequence and its context. Its antigen remains unidentified. Germline-derived CDR1 and CDR2 are SEHNR and FQNEAQ (reference sequence). The CDR3 loop spans 14 amino acids. Trimming cost V 0 bases and J 4 bases, with 8 bases left between them. This sample is part of a study of PD-1 blockade in classical Hodgkin lymphoma. All patients relapsed after autologous stem cell transplantation, and brentuximab vedotin exposure varied. Study-wide results and limits: There was a significant rise in CD4+ TCR diversity by C4D1, with no such rise for CD8+.

Repertoires were generated with immunoSEQ multiplex PCR, while TCRdb's copy carries only in-frame clones and drops some. This sample carries 120,000 to 150,000 clones, about 81% of them seen once, and the ten largest clones take roughly 10%. Sequenced here: peripheral blood mononuclear cells (PBMCs), sampled before the second cycle of nivolumab. The chain links TRBV7-9 to TRBJ2-3, with D perhaps matching TRBD1 or TRBD2 (5 bases each). The sequence was obtained from a human donor with classical Hodgkin lymphoma. CDR3 DNA sequence: TGTGCCAGCAGCTTAGCGGGGGTTTCAGATACGCAGTATTTT. Translating gives CASSLAGVSDTQYF.